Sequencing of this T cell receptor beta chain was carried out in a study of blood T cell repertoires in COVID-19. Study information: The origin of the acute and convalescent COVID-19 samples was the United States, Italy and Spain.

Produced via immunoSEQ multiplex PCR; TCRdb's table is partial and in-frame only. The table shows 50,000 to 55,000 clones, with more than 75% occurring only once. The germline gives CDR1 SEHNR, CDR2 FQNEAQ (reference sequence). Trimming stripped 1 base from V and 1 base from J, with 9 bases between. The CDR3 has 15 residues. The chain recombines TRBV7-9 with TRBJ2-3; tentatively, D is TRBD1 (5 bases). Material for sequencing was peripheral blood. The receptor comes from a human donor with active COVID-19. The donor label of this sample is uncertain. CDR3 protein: CASSLVDSGTDTQYF. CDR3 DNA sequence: TGTGCCAGCAGCTTAGTTGACAGTGGCACAGATACGCAGTATTTT.